The T cell receptor beta chain described here comes from a study of cytomegalovirus exposure and HLA in healthy donors. Study-wide findings and caveats: Many donors shared some public TCRs, even though most TCR sequences were rare. It was confirmed in vitro that a few of the CMV-associated chains were specific for CMV antigens. A later analysis found first-cohort TCR clusters tended to co-occur in the 120 validation repertoires. With high specificity and sensitivity, the classifier reportedly diagnosed cytomegalovirus status.

About this clone itself: Its antigen is unknown.

Generated by immunoSEQ multiplex PCR, the TCRdb table keeps only in-frame clones and is missing some. The repertoire includes 95,000 to 150,000 clones, 95% to 97% of them detected once, and about 1.7% sits in the top ten. The CDR3 totals 14 residues. The germline V gene encodes CDR1 GTSNPN and CDR2 SVGIG (reference sequence). V lost 1 base and J lost 2; bases outside the gene matches: 2. What was sequenced was PBMCs. The source of this sequence is a man aged 18 to 30 in good health and CMV-seronegative. The rearrangement links TRBV30 to TRBJ2-5; 9 nucleotides match TRBD1. CDR3 bases: TGTGCCTGGAGTGCCGGGACAGGGCAAGAGACCCAGTACTTC. It encodes CAWSAGTGQETQYF.